This T cell receptor (beta chain) appears in the sequencing data of a study of shared clonotypes between healthy human individuals. The data were produced by immunoSEQ multiplex PCR, yet TCRdb's version contains in-frame clones alone and is incomplete. Of more than 550,000 clones in the sample, 90% were seen once. Germline loops: CDR1 MDHEN, CDR2 SYDVKM. Trimming took 6 bases from V and 7 from J; bases not matched to a gene: 7. CDR3 length: 14 residues. Points from the study as a whole: The expectation was that sequencing depth would affect clonotype sharing among donors.

With respect to this clone: Its antigen is not known.

The rearrangement uses TRBV28 and TRBJ1-5; the match to TRBD1 covers 9 bases. This clonotype was sampled from a man aged 18 to 29 in good health. Some clones in this sample may be carry-over from other donors' samples. Input material: memory CD8+ T cells from PBMCs. Subset: CD45RO+ cells pooled with CCR7-negative TemRA cells. The CDR3 bases are TGTGCCAGCAGCCCAGGGACAGGGAGGCAGCCCCAGCATTTT. This translates into CASSPGTGRQPQHF.